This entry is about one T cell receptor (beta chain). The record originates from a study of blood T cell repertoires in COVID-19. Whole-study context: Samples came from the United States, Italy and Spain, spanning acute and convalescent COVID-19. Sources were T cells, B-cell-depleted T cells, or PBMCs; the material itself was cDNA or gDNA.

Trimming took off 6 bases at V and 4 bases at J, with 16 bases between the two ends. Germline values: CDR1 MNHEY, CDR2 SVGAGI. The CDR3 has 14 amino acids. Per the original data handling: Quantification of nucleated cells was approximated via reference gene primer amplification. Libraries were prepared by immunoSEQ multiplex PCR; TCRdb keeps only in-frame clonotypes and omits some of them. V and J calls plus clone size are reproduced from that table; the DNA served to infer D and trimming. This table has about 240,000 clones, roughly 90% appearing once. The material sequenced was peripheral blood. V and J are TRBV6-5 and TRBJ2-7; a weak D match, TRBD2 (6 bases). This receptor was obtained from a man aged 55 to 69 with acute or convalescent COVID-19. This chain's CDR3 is CASRGTPLFYEQYF. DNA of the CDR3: TGTGCCAGCAGGGGGACTCCCCTCTTTTACGAGCAGTACTTC.